The 25 T cell receptor beta chains listed next were all sequenced from one sample in a study of blood T cells in healthy people across ages. A second about 7 to 11 cycle PCR used barcoded and J-beta primers. TCRdb reanalysed the 5' RACE reads using MiXCR and keeps one entry per CDR3 protein. The sample yields 1.5 million to 2 million distinct CDR3 sequences, roughly 49% seen once. Sequencing input: blood. The receptors here all came from a woman aged 35 to 49 in good health.

The CDR3 loop reads CASSWRGSVLNEQFF. The CDR3 nucleotides are TGTGCCAGCAGTTGGCGCGGGAGTGTTCTCAATGAGCAGTTCTTC. The chain has TRBV6-6 and TRBJ2-1; 7 bases map to TRBD2. This CDR3 has 15 amino acids. Germline V gene data show CDR1 as MNHNY and CDR2 as SVGAGI (reference sequence). V was pared by 4 bases and J by 6 bases, with 9 bases of the junction left unmatched.

The table lists this clonotype with a few counts. The V gene is TRBV28, the J gene TRBJ2-5; maybe TRBD2 (5 bases). The closer fit of TRBJ2-7 to the DNA end suggests the J call may be wrong. This CDR3 contains 11 residues. Per the germline V gene, CDR1 is MDHEN and CDR2 is SYDVKM. The DNA for the CDR3 is TGTGCCAGCACCACTAGGGACGAGCAGTACTTC. Protein sequence: CASTTRDEQYF.

The V gene is TRBV4-2, the J gene TRBJ2-1, with 8 positions matching TRBD1. The V and J ends lost 4 bases and 4 bases, in that order; junction bases with no gene match: 6. CDR1 is LGHNA and CDR2 is YNFKEQ in the germline V gene. The CDR3 runs to 15 residues. CDR3 region: CASSRSDRGYNEQFF. CDR3 sequence (DNA): TGTGCCAGCAGCCGATCAGACAGGGGATACAATGAGCAGTTCTTC.

The chain has TRBV7-6 and TRBJ2-5; D unresolved. CDR1 and CDR2 from the germline V gene are SGHVS and FNYEAQ. The ends were cut back, 2 bases at V and 5 bases at J, with 9 bases in the middle. The CDR3 is 13 residues long. This CDR3 is CASSLRVWETQYF. The CDR3 nucleotides read TGTGCCAGCAGCTTACGTGTCTGGGAGACCCAGTACTTC.

The chain links TRBV12-5 to TRBJ2-5; 8 nucleotides line up with TRBD1. The V gene's germline CDR1 is LGHNT and CDR2 FRNRAP. J gave up 4 bases and V 1 base, and 14 bases lay outside the gene matches. CDR3 length equals 18 residues. CDR3 amino acids: CASGLDLTSGTGGETQYF. CDR3 bases: TGTGCTAGTGGTTTGGACCTTACGTCCGGGACAGGCGGAGAGACCCAGTACTTC. Full variable domain (outside the CDR3, taken from reference TRBV12-5 and TRBJ2-5): DARVTQTPRHKVTEMGQEVTMRCQPILGHNTVFWYRQTMMQGLELLAYFRNRAPLDDSGMPKDRFSAEMPDATLATLKIQPSEPRDSAVYFCASGLDLTSGTGGETQYFGPGTRLLVL.

The genes are TRBV9 and TRBJ2-5; D may be TRBD1 (6 bases). Trimming pared 1 base from V and 4 bases from J, leaving 14 bases between. The CDR3 runs to 15 residues. Germline V lookup: CDR1 SGDLS, CDR2 YYNGEE. The CDR3 reads CASSVTRGTVETQYF. CDR3 in DNA: TGTGCCAGCAGCGTAACCAGGGGCACAGTAGAGACCCAGTACTTC.

The CDR3 DNA reads as TGTGCCAGCAGCCCCCTAAGGGGGGGGCGGGAGCAGTTCTTC. As protein: CASSPLRGGREQFF. This rearrangement joins TRBV11-2 to TRBJ2-1, with D tentatively TRBD2 (7 bases). Germline V gene sequence: CDR1 SGHAT, CDR2 FQNNGV. CDR3 length: 14 amino acids. V shed 5 bases and J shed 10 bases, with 18 bases lying between them.

This clonotype has just one count. The chain links TRBV4-1 to TRBJ2-5; 9 bases line up with TRBD2. V lost 1 base to trimming and J lost 1 base; unmatched junction nucleotides: 4. The CDR3 is made up of 16 amino acids. The germline V gene encodes CDR1 MGHRA and CDR2 YSYEKL. In DNA form, the CDR3 reads TGCGCCAGCAGCCAAGGGGCTAGCGGGGCCCAAGAGACCCAGTACTTC. It encodes CASSQGASGAQETQYF.

This clonotype has only a few counts. The rearrangement joins TRBV24-1 to TRBJ2-7; 9 bases are shared with TRBD1. V lost 7 bases and J lost 0; bases outside the gene matches: 0. The CDR3 is 13 residues long. Germline values: CDR1 KGHDR, CDR2 SFDVKD. CDR3 region: CATRQGASYEQYF. Written as DNA, the CDR3 is TGTGCCACCAGACAGGGGGCCTCCTACGAGCAGTACTTC.

This chain links TRBV6-2 or TRBV6-3 with TRBJ2-1, with D perhaps TRBD2 (6 bases). Germline CDR1 MNHEY, CDR2 SVGEGT. The CDR3 loop spans 13 amino acids. V was cut by 6 bases and J by 9 bases, with 15 bases left in between. The CDR3 bases are TGTGCCAGCAGGACTGAACTAGCTCGTGAGCAGTTCTTC. It specifies CASRTELAREQFF.

The genes are TRBV7-9 and TRBJ2-7; D unresolved. The germline gives CDR1 SEHNR, CDR2 FQNEAQ (reference sequence). The CDR3 consists of 12 residues. The V end was cut by 5 bases, the J end by 3 bases, with 8 bases between. The CDR3 is CASSPLVYEQYF. In DNA, the CDR3 is TGTGCCAGCAGCCCCCTAGTCTACGAGCAGTACTTC.

This clonotype has more than one count but fewer than ten. The CDR3 sequence is CSVEGLAGGTGEQFF. CDR3 bases: TGCAGCGTTGAGGGACTAGCGGGGGGGACCGGTGAGCAGTTCTTC. This chain joins TRBV29-1 and TRBJ2-1; 16 bases line up with TRBD2. V shed 3 bases, J shed 9 bases, and the junction held 5 bases outside the gene matches. Per the germline V gene, CDR1 is SQVTM and CDR2 is ANQGSEA. The CDR3 sequence is 15 residues long.

The chain has TRBV7-9 and TRBJ1-2; tentatively, D is TRBD1 (5 bases). This CDR3 contains 13 residues. V lost 5 bases to trimming and J lost 4 bases, with 11 bases between them. Looked up from germline, CDR1 is SEHNR and CDR2 is FQNEAQ (reference sequence). The CDR3 DNA reads TGTGCCAGCAGCATAACGACAGTCTATGGCTACACCTTC. It encodes CASSITTVYGYTF.

J is TRBJ2-4 and V is TRBV4-1; 7 bases are a match to TRBD2. The DNA end is a closer match to TRBJ2-7, so the J assignment may be wrong. This CDR3 is built from 14 residues. The germline V gene has CDR1 MGHRA and CDR2 YSYEKL. The CDR3, as DNA: TGCGCCAGCAGCCAAGAAACTAGCGTAAGCGAGCAGTACTTC. Amino acids: CASSQETSVSEQYF.

The chain combines TRBV6-2 or TRBV6-3 with TRBJ2-1, with TRBD1 matching 9 bases. Germline values: CDR1 MNHEY, CDR2 SVGEGT. CDR3 size: 13 residues. The V segment lost 6 bases and the J segment 6 bases; nucleotides outside the gene matches: 3. This chain's CDR3 is CASRNRGPNEQFF. CDR3 in DNA: TGTGCCAGCAGAAACAGGGGGCCCAATGAGCAGTTCTTC.

V gene TRBV7-2 combines with J gene TRBJ1-1; D possibly corresponds to TRBD1 (5 bases). V lost 5 bases, J lost 3 bases, and 13 bases lay in between. The CDR3 loop spans 14 amino acids. Germline assignment: CDR1 SGHTA and CDR2 FQGNSA. The CDR3 spells CASSARGSDTEAFF. For the CDR3, the DNA is TGTGCCAGCAGCGCCCGGGGGAGCGACACTGAAGCTTTCTTT.

About this clonotype itself: A much larger clonotype is one base distant, so this may be a read error. The chain employs TRBV20-1 and TRBJ2-5; no clear D. TRBJ2-7 explains the end of the DNA better; the J call may be wrong. Germline assignment: CDR1 DFQATT and CDR2 SNEGSKA (reference sequence). CDR3 length: 10 amino acids. For the CDR3, the DNA is TGCAGTGCTGGAGATCTCGAGCAGTACTTC. Translation gives CSAGDLEQYF.

J is TRBJ2-7 and V is TRBV6-1; 7 bases map to TRBD1. V was pared by 7 bases and J by 1 base, with 16 bases of the junction left unmatched. Germline V CDR1 and CDR2: MNHNS, SASEGT. The CDR3 extends over 17 amino acids. Written as DNA, the CDR3 is TGTGCCAGCACCCATCTAGGGATGACAGGGAGATCCTACGAGCAGTACTTC. It translates to CASTHLGMTGRSYEQYF.

The chain links TRBV27 to TRBJ2-7; D tentatively fits TRBD1 or TRBD2 (5 bases each). Germline V lookup: CDR1 MNHEY, CDR2 SMNVEV (reference sequence). CDR3 length: 14 amino acids. The ends were cut back, 6 bases at V and 5 bases at J, with 17 bases in the middle. The DNA for the CDR3 is TGTGCCAGCAGCCCAACGAGGGGAACGAACGAGCAGTACTTC. Translated: CASSPTRGTNEQYF.

This rearrangement joins TRBV7-2 to TRBJ2-1, with 11 bases aligning to TRBD2. With V trimmed by 6 bases and J by 8 bases, 9 bases remained unmatched. This CDR3 region has 15 residues. CDR1 SGHTA and CDR2 FQGNSA come from the germline V gene. The CDR3 here is CASRNSGGALDEQFF. In nucleotides, the CDR3 is TGTGCCAGCAGGAATAGCGGGGGGGCTTTGGATGAGCAGTTCTTC.

This chain connects TRBV3-1 to TRBJ1-2; D is undetermined. Between the trimmed V and J ends, which lost 2 bases and 4 bases, there was a span of 14 bases. The CDR3 runs to 15 residues. Germline V gene sequence: CDR1 LGHDT, CDR2 YNNKEL (reference sequence). The CDR3: CASSQPETGGYGYTF. The CDR3 DNA reads as TGTGCCAGCAGCCAACCAGAAACGGGCGGCTATGGCTACACCTTC.

This clonotype was detected only a few times. The chain carries TRBV5-1 and TRBJ1-2, with 10 bases fitting TRBD1. Losses at the gene ends were 4 bases for V and 4 bases for J; bases not matched to a gene: 10. The germline CDR1 and CDR2 sequences are SGHRS and YFSETQ. The CDR3 spans 16 residues. CDR3 amino acids: CASSAAGDRGGYGYTF. The CDR3 DNA reads TGCGCCAGCAGCGCGGCCGGGGACAGGGGAGGCTATGGCTACACCTTC.

This clonotype was observed a handful of times. As DNA, the CDR3 is TGTGCCAGCAGCTTAGCCCCGCGGGACCCCCGGCTCCACTTT. Residues: CASSLAPRDPRLHF. The V call is TRBV7-2, the J call TRBJ1-6; D is possibly TRBD1 (5 bases). Trimming removed 0 bases from V and 16 bases from J, with 16 bases in between. The germline V gene encodes CDR1 SGHTA and CDR2 FQGNSA. CDR3 length: 14 amino acids.

The rearrangement joins TRBV28 to TRBJ2-1, with D possibly matching TRBD1 (6 bases). Germline values: CDR1 MDHEN, CDR2 SYDVKM. CDR3 length: 15 amino acids. V was clipped by 3 bases and J by 8 bases, with 17 bases between them. The CDR3 reads CASSFPQQGWDEQFF. CDR3 coding DNA: TGTGCCAGCAGTTTCCCCCAACAGGGCTGGGATGAGCAGTTCTTC. The entire variable domain, with the rest obtained from reference TRBV28 and TRBJ2-1, is as follows: DVKVTQSSRYLVKRTGEKVFLECVQDMDHENMFWYRQDPGLGLRLIYFSYDVKMKEKGDIPEGYSVSREKKERFSLILESASTNQTSMYLCASSFPQQGWDEQFFGPGTRLTVL.

This clonotype turned up a few times. The chain links TRBV24-1 to TRBJ2-3; a possible D gene is TRBD1 (6 bases). Trimming removed 4 bases at V and 3 bases at J, with 13 bases between. Germline V gene sequence: CDR1 KGHDR, CDR2 SFDVKD. The CDR3 length is 15 residues. The CDR3 sequence: CATSEPRGQTDTQYF. Written as DNA, the CDR3 is TGTGCCACCAGTGAACCCAGGGGCCAGACAGATACGCAGTATTTT.